One and the same sample provided the 30 T cell receptor beta chains below, sequenced in a study of identical twins. TCRdb reprocessed the 5' RACE reads with MiXCR, giving one entry per CDR3 protein. The sample records 400,000 to 500,000 distinct CDR3 sequences, 18% being singletons. Sequencing used naive T cells sorted from blood. These receptor sequences come from a man aged 45-65 years in good health.

This clonotype was seen repeatedly, ten times or more. The chain joins TRBV10-3 to TRBJ2-5; D might be TRBD1 (5 bases). V lost 0 bases to trimming and J lost 2 bases, with 10 bases between them. The CDR3 loop spans 15 amino acids. Germline V CDR1 and CDR2: ENHRY, SYGVKD. The CDR3 reads CAISESRTSQETQYF. The CDR3 nucleotides read TGTGCCATCAGTGAGTCAAGGACATCTCAAGAGACCCAGTACTTC.

Only a few counts were recorded for this clonotype. V is TRBV10-3 and J is TRBJ2-1; 7 bases are shared with TRBD2. The CDR3 is made up of 17 amino acids. Germline V CDR1 and CDR2: ENHRY, SYGVKD. Trimming cost V 0 bases and J 9 bases; bases outside gene matches: 14. For the CDR3, the DNA is TGTGCCATCAGTGAGTCCAGCGGGGCGGGAGTAAGGATTGAGCAGTTCTTC. The encoded protein is CAISESSGAGVRIEQFF.

This clonotype was counted a few times. V gene TRBV7-8 combines with J gene TRBJ2-2; 11 positions match TRBD2. The germline V gene has CDR1 SGHVS and CDR2 FQNEAQ. The CDR3 is 19 amino acids. The junction had 7 bases not matched to a gene; V was cut back by 1 base and J by 0 bases. CDR3 loop: CASSLGSLAGGANTGELFF. In nucleotides, the CDR3 is TGTGCCAGCAGCTTAGGTTCGCTAGCGGGAGGCGCGAACACCGGGGAGCTGTTTTTT.

Ten or more counts support this clonotype. V gene TRBV6-5 combines with J gene TRBJ2-2; D is undetermined. CDR3 size: 15 residues. The V gene's germline CDR1 is MNHEY and CDR2 SVGAGI. V dropped 2 bases and J dropped 7 bases, with 14 bases sitting between them. The CDR3 DNA reads as TGTGCCAGCAGTTACCAGTCCCGTAAGCTCGGGGAGCTGTTTTTT. Translating gives CASSYQSRKLGELFF.

The rearrangement links TRBV6-1 to TRBJ1-3; D not resolved. Trimming shortened V by 4 bases and J by 4 bases, and 5 bases separated the two germline ends. In germline, CDR1 is MNHNS, CDR2 SASEGT. The CDR3 extends over 12 amino acids. The CDR3 DNA follows: TGTGCCAGCAGTGTAGTCGGAAACACCATATATTTT. Amino acids: CASSVVGNTIYF.

This clonotype was seen repeatedly, ten times or more. Here the CDR3 DNA reads TGTGCCAGCACAACAGGGACCTACAATGAGCAGTTCTTC. This codes for CASTTGTYNEQFF. V and J are TRBV2 and TRBJ2-1, with D perhaps matching TRBD1 (6 bases). CDR3 length: 13 residues. CDR1 SNHLY and CDR2 FYNNEI come from the germline V gene. Trimming took 7 bases from V and 2 from J, leaving 9 bases between them.

The chain recombines TRBV20-1 with TRBJ2-6; 12 positions match TRBD1. Unmatched junction bases numbered 5, after V lost 4 bases and J lost 4 bases. CDR1 DFQATT and CDR2 SNEGSKA come from the germline V gene (reference sequence). The CDR3 totals 16 residues. Here the CDR3 DNA reads TGCAGTGCTACCGGGACAGGGGGCCCCGGGGCCAACGTCCTGACTTTC. Its protein is CSATGTGGPGANVLTF.

This chain joins TRBV6-2 or TRBV6-3 and TRBJ2-7, with 11 nucleotides matching TRBD2. The length of the CDR3 is 17 residues. Looked up from germline, CDR1 is MNHEY and CDR2 is SVGEGT. V lost 5 bases, J lost 2 bases, and 11 bases stayed unmatched. CDR3 protein: CASSATPLAGAPYEQYF. The CDR3 coding sequence is TGTGCCAGCAGTGCGACGCCACTAGCGGGGGCCCCCTACGAGCAGTACTTC.

J is TRBJ2-5 and V is TRBV6-2 or TRBV6-3, with D unclear. Trimming left V 8 bases short and J 7 bases short, with 17 bases between. The CDR3 covers 13 residues. CDR1 is MNHEY and CDR2 is SVGEGT in the germline V gene. The CDR3 DNA sequence: TGTGCCAGCTACGGGCCTCACCGAGGGACCCAGTACTTC. Translation: CASYGPHRGTQYF.

This clonotype occurred a few times. This chain connects TRBV7-9 to TRBJ2-3; 8 nucleotides line up with TRBD2. Losses at the gene ends were 1 base for V and 13 bases for J; bases not matched to a gene: 7. Looked up from germline, CDR1 is SEHNR and CDR2 is FQNEAQ (reference sequence). CDR3 size: 13 residues. The CDR3 DNA follows: TGTGCCAGCAGCTTAGTTCGGGGGGGTGAAGAGTATTTT. It encodes CASSLVRGGEEYF.

This clonotype appeared many times. The chain has TRBV27 and TRBJ2-1, with a weak D call TRBD2 (5 bases). Germline V CDR1 and CDR2: MNHEY, SMNVEV (reference sequence). Trimming removed 3 bases from V and 7 bases from J, with 7 bases in between. The CDR3 is 12 amino acids. This CDR3 is CASSFPGNEQFF. Here the CDR3 DNA reads TGTGCCAGCAGTTTTCCGGGGAATGAGCAGTTCTTC.

This clonotype was counted a few times. The chain has TRBV28 and TRBJ2-7; D not resolved. V shed 7 bases and J shed 4 bases, with 8 bases lying between them. This CDR3 is 11 amino acids long. Germline CDR1 MDHEN, CDR2 SYDVKM. CDR3 nucleotide sequence: TGTGCCAGCAACCGGGCGTACGAGCAGTACTTC. This codes for CASNRAYEQYF. Combining the CDR3 with reference TRBV28 and TRBJ2-7 gives the whole variable domain DVKVTQSSRYLVKRTGEKVFLECVQDMDHENMFWYRQDPGLGLRLIYFSYDVKMKEKGDIPEGYSVSREKKERFSLILESASTNQTSMYLCASNRAYEQYFGPGTRLTVT.

The table lists this clonotype with many counts. The J gene is TRBJ2-7, the V gene TRBV6-5, with 13 bases aligning to TRBD2. Germline V gives CDR1 MNHEY, CDR2 SVGAGI. The CDR3 covers 15 residues. The ends lost 1 base at V and 5 bases at J; junction bases unmatched: 2. This chain's CDR3 is CASSYYGTSGNEQYF. The CDR3 DNA reads as TGTGCCAGCAGTTACTACGGGACTAGCGGGAACGAGCAGTACTTC.

V and J are TRBV20-1 and TRBJ2-3; a weak D match, TRBD1 (6 bases). V shed 2 bases and J shed 2 bases, with 14 bases lying between them. Germline V CDR1 and CDR2: DFQATT, SNEGSKA (reference sequence). The CDR3 is made up of 15 amino acids. CDR3 residues: CSARRGGGTTDTQYF. CDR3 DNA: TGCAGTGCTAGAAGAGGTGGGGGCACCACAGATACGCAGTATTTT.

The V gene is TRBV24-1, the J gene TRBJ2-1; 7 bases fit TRBD2. From germline, CDR1 is KGHDR and CDR2 SFDVKD. V lost 3 bases and J lost 5; bases outside the gene matches: 9. The CDR3 runs 16 residues. CDR3 sequence reads: CATSDQTSTLNNEQFF. CDR3 bases: TGTGCCACCAGTGATCAGACTAGCACACTCAACAATGAGCAGTTCTTC.

There are a few counts of this clonotype. This rearrangement joins TRBV3-1 to TRBJ1-5; D may be TRBD1 (6 bases). CDR1 and CDR2 from the germline V gene are LGHDT and YNNKEL (reference sequence). This CDR3 is 13 amino acids long. V was trimmed by 3 bases and J by 5 bases, leaving 8 bases between them. The chain's CDR3 is CASSQWTDQPQHF. The CDR3 region has the DNA TGTGCCAGCAGCCAGTGGACAGATCAGCCCCAGCATTTT.

The table lists this clonotype with many counts. The chain combines TRBV27 with TRBJ2-7, with a possible D match to TRBD1 (6 bases). The CDR3 is 13 amino acids. V was trimmed by 6 bases and J by 2 bases, leaving 11 bases between them. Looked up from germline, CDR1 is MNHEY and CDR2 is SMNVEV (reference sequence). DNA of the CDR3: TGTGCCAGCAGCACCGGGACAACCTACGAGCAGTACTTC. It codes for CASSTGTTYEQYF.

The chain has TRBV4-2 and TRBJ2-1; tentative D call: TRBD1 (6 bases). This CDR3 is 14 amino acids long. Germline V gene sequence: CDR1 LGHNA, CDR2 YNFKEQ. Between the trimmed V and J ends, which lost 2 bases and 9 bases, there was a span of 14 bases. CDR3 nucleotide sequence: TGTGCCAGCAGCCAAATCGGGGAAGGGGGTGAGCAGTTCTTC. The encoded protein is CASSQIGEGGEQFF.

This clonotype has a count of ten or more. The CDR3 loop is CASSRAGGAYEQYF. CDR3 sequence (DNA): TGTGCCAGCAGCCGGGCTGGCGGCGCTTACGAGCAGTACTTC. The chain links TRBV3-1 to TRBJ2-7; no clear D. The V and J ends lost 4 bases and 4 bases respectively, with 14 bases between them. The CDR3 consists of 14 residues. Germline values: CDR1 LGHDT, CDR2 YNNKEL (reference sequence).

There are many counts of this clonotype. The chain is built from TRBV29-1 and TRBJ2-7; 10 nucleotides match TRBD1. The CDR3 sequence is 13 residues long. J gave up 4 bases and V 7 bases, and 7 bases lay outside the gene matches. Germline V gives CDR1 SQVTM, CDR2 ANQGSEA. CDR3 sequence: CSGATGGGYEQYF. DNA of the CDR3: TGCAGCGGCGCGACAGGGGGCGGGTACGAGCAGTACTTC.

This clonotype appeared many times. This chain joins TRBV6-2 or TRBV6-3 and TRBJ1-6; D unclear. In germline, CDR1 is MNHEY, CDR2 SVGEGT. The CDR3 has 14 residues. Trimming took 5 bases from V and 8 from J, leaving 13 bases between them. The CDR3 spells CASSLGSIYSPLHF. CDR3 in DNA: TGTGCCAGCAGTCTTGGATCCATCTATTCACCCCTCCACTTT.

This chain links TRBV7-9 with TRBJ1-2, with 8 bases aligning to TRBD1. Germline V lookup: CDR1 SEHNR, CDR2 FQNEAQ (reference sequence). Trimming at V came to 3 bases and at J to 5 bases, leaving 8 bases not matched to a gene. This CDR3 comprises 15 residues. DNA for the CDR3: TGTGCCAGCAGCTTGGGACAGGAGCTTTCGTATGGCTACACCTTC. It codes for CASSLGQELSYGYTF.

The genes are TRBV12-3 or TRBV12-4 and TRBJ2-5; D might be TRBD1 (6 bases). The CDR3 loop spans 15 amino acids. V lost 6 bases and J lost 1, with 15 bases in between. CDR3 in amino acids: CASSRPGQTQETQYF. CDR3 bases: TGTGCCAGCAGCAGGCCGGGACAAACCCAAGAGACCCAGTACTTC.

This chain uses TRBV7-9 with TRBJ1-1; no firm D call. V lost 5 bases to trimming and J lost 11 bases, with 12 bases between them. The CDR3 consists of 11 residues. The V gene's germline CDR1 is SEHNR and CDR2 FQNEAQ (reference sequence). Here the CDR3 reads CASSHGAGAFF. CDR3 sequence (DNA): TGTGCCAGCAGCCATGGAGCCGGGGCTTTCTTT.

This clonotype showed up just a few times. The genes are TRBV5-8 and TRBJ2-5; D is possibly TRBD1 (6 bases). Germline CDR1 reads SGHTS; CDR2 reads YDEGEE. This CDR3 comprises 14 residues. Trimming removed 4 bases from V and 2 bases from J, with 12 bases in between. The CDR3 DNA follows: TGTGCCAGCAGCCTGGTCCAGGGGCAAGAGACCCAGTACTTC. Protein sequence: CASSLVQGQETQYF.

The chain has TRBV5-1 and TRBJ1-3, with 9 bases matching TRBD1. The CDR3 totals 15 residues. From germline, CDR1 is SGHRS and CDR2 YFSETQ. Germline trimming cut 7 bases from V and 5 bases from J; bases unmatched to any gene: 10. The CDR3 bases are TGCGCCAGCGCCCGGGACAGGGTGGCCAGAAACACCATATATTTT. Translation gives CASARDRVARNTIYF.

This clonotype was seen more than once but under ten times. The CDR3 protein is CASGAGTAQETQYF. CDR3 DNA sequence: TGTGCCAGCGGAGCCGGGACAGCCCAAGAGACCCAGTACTTC. The rearrangement uses TRBV11-1 and TRBJ2-5, with 7 bases fitting TRBD1. V shed 8 bases and J 1 base; nucleotides not matched to a gene: 7. The length of the CDR3 is 14 residues. Germline-derived CDR1 and CDR2 are SGHAT and FQDESV (reference sequence).

V and J are TRBV2 and TRBJ2-2; D is undetermined. The CDR3 loop spans 14 amino acids. Trimming pared 3 bases from V and 3 bases from J, leaving 8 bases between. Looked up from germline, CDR1 is SNHLY and CDR2 is FYNNEI. This chain's CDR3 is CASSEVRDTGELFF. The CDR3 nucleotides are TGTGCCAGCAGTGAGGTTCGAGACACCGGGGAGCTGTTTTTT.

This chain connects TRBV7-9 to TRBJ2-3, with no clear D. There are 14 residues in the CDR3. The V end was cut by 1 base, the J end by 2 bases, with 7 bases between. Germline loops: CDR1 SEHNR, CDR2 FQNEAQ (reference sequence). CDR3 coding DNA: TGTGCCAGCAGCTTAGACATGTACACAGATACGCAGTATTTT. This translates into CASSLDMYTDTQYF.

The sample holds many counts of this clonotype. The rearrangement uses TRBV29-1 and TRBJ2-7; D gene uncertain. CDR1 SQVTM and CDR2 ANQGSEA come from the germline V gene. This CDR3 has 13 amino acids. V gave up 3 bases and J gave up 0 bases, with 9 bases separating them. CDR3 DNA sequence: TGCAGCGTTGACATAGCTGACTCCTACGAGCAGTACTTC. Translated, it gives CSVDIADSYEQYF.